The rows below give T cell receptor beta chains drawn from one sample of a study of early T cells in non-severe SARS-CoV-2 infection. TCRdb processed the 5' RACE reads anew with MiXCR; each CDR3 protein has one entry. Of 85,000 to 90,000 distinct CDR3 sequences in the sample, 14% to 15% were seen once. The sequenced sample was whole blood. The receptors originated from an adult who was a healthcare worker with PCR-confirmed SARS-CoV-2 infection or an uninfected control (not recorded which). The CDR3 runs from the conserved cysteine through the conserved F or W. The order of the fields is CDR3 DNA, CDR3 protein, J gene, clone size, V gene, D gene. D genes are given only for firm matches. Rows may omit the clone size; those that give it use once, few, many or a size class.

DNA: TGTGCCAGCAGCTTGGGGCCCAGGGGGCATCAGCCCCAGCATTTT; CDR3: CASSLGPRGHQPQHF; J: TRBJ1-5; size: -; V: TRBV5-5; D: TRBD1
DNA: TGCGCCAGCAGCCCGGGACAGTTGGGGGCCAAAAACATTCAGTACTTC; CDR3: CASSPGQLGAKNIQYF; J: TRBJ2-4; size: -; V: TRBV5-1; D: TRBD1
DNA: TGTGCCAGCAGTTCGACAGGGTTCGACAGCAACTATGGCTACACCTTC; CDR3: CASSSTGFDSNYGYTF; J: TRBJ1-2; size: -; V: TRBV12-3/TRBV12-4; D: TRBD1
DNA: TGTGCCAGCAGTGGGGGATATGAGCAGTTCTTC; CDR3: CASSGGYEQFF; J: TRBJ2-1; size: -; V: TRBV6-6; D: -
DNA: TGTGCCATCAGCGGGACCTCAGGGGGCGCGGACTATGGCTACACCTTC; CDR3: CAISGTSGGADYGYTF; J: TRBJ1-2; size: few; V: TRBV10-3; D: TRBD1
DNA: TGTGCCAGTAGCCCGGCCCAGATCCGGGGGAATCAGCCCCAGCATTTT; CDR3: CASSPAQIRGNQPQHF; J: TRBJ1-5; size: many; V: TRBV19; D: -
DNA: TGTGCCAGCAGCCGCGGACAGGGTATGAACACTGAAGCTTTCTTT; CDR3: CASSRGQGMNTEAFF; J: TRBJ1-1; size: few; V: TRBV3-1; D: TRBD1
DNA: TGCAGTGCTAGAGATCCGGGACTAGCGGGGGGAAGCACAGATACGCAGTATTTT; CDR3: CSARDPGLAGGSTDTQYF; J: TRBJ2-3; size: few; V: TRBV20-1; D: TRBD2
DNA: TGTGCCAGCAGTACTCGGACAGGGTTGCAGCCCCAGCATTTT; CDR3: CASSTRTGLQPQHF; J: TRBJ1-5; size: -; V: TRBV12-3/TRBV12-4; D: TRBD1
DNA: TGTGCCAGCAGCGTTGGGGGACTGAATGAGCAGTTCTTC; CDR3: CASSVGGLNEQFF; J: TRBJ2-1; size: many; V: TRBV9; D: -
DNA: TGCGCCAGCAGCCTGACAGGGGATAACTATGGCTACACCTTC; CDR3: CASSLTGDNYGYTF; J: TRBJ1-2; size: many; V: TRBV5-1; D: TRBD1
DNA: TGTGCCAGCAGAGACCAGGGGCTTGAAGCTTTCTTT; CDR3: CASRDQGLEAFF; J: TRBJ1-1; size: few; V: TRBV9; D: -
DNA: TGCGCCAGCAGCCAACCTGACAGCCAAGGCTACAATGAGCAGTTCTTC; CDR3: CASSQPDSQGYNEQFF; J: TRBJ2-1; size: -; V: TRBV4-1; D: -
DNA: TGTGCCAGCAGCAAGAGCTCCTATAATTCACCCCTCCACTTT; CDR3: CASSKSSYNSPLHF; J: TRBJ1-6; size: once; V: TRBV7-9; D: -
DNA: TGCAGCGTCATTGACAGGGGAGGGAGAGAGACCCAGTACTTC; CDR3: CSVIDRGGRETQYF; J: TRBJ2-5; size: -; V: TRBV29-1; D: -
DNA: TGTGCCAGCAGTTACAAGCAGTGGGACAGTTACAATGAGCAGTTCTTC; CDR3: CASSYKQWDSYNEQFF; J: TRBJ2-1; size: few; V: TRBV6-6; D: TRBD1
DNA: TGTGCCAGCAGCTGGGACAGGTCGGAAGCTTTCTTT; CDR3: CASSWDRSEAFF; J: TRBJ1-1; size: few; V: TRBV11-2; D: TRBD1
DNA: TGTGCCAGCAGTCGCGCACAGGTACCGCTGGAGCAGTTCTTC; CDR3: CASSRAQVPLEQFF; J: TRBJ2-1; size: once; V: TRBV12-3/TRBV12-4; D: -
DNA: TGTGCCATCAGTGCAGACGGAAGCACAGATACGCAGTATTTT; CDR3: CAISADGSTDTQYF; J: TRBJ2-3; size: -; V: TRBV10-3; D: -
DNA: TGTGCCAGCAGCCAAAAGGGGGCCGGGAACACTGAAGCTTTCTTT; CDR3: CASSQKGAGNTEAFF; J: TRBJ1-1; size: many; V: TRBV6-5; D: TRBD1
DNA: TGTGCCAGCAGTAGGGGAGGGTCTGGAAACACCATATATTTT; CDR3: CASSRGGSGNTIYF; J: TRBJ1-3; size: -; V: TRBV6-5; D: -
DNA: TGTGCCGCGGGGGGGGGCAATCAGCCCCAGCATTTT; CDR3: CAAGGGNQPQHF; J: TRBJ1-5; size: few; V: TRBV30; D: -
DNA: TGTGCCAGCAGCCCCGACGAGGCCTTCGAAAAACTGTTTTTT; CDR3: CASSPDEAFEKLFF; J: TRBJ1-4; size: few; V: TRBV7-9; D: -
DNA: TGTGCCAGCAGCCGGACAGGAGCTAACTATGGCTACACCTTC; CDR3: CASSRTGANYGYTF; J: TRBJ1-2; size: few; V: TRBV7-8; D: TRBD1
DNA: TGTGCCAGCAGTATACGACAGGGACCTAATCAGCCCCAGCATTTT; CDR3: CASSIRQGPNQPQHF; J: TRBJ1-5; size: -; V: TRBV12-3/TRBV12-4; D: TRBD1
DNA: TGTGCCAGCAGCGAGTGGGGGGGGGTGAATGAGCAGTTCTTC; CDR3: CASSEWGGVNEQFF; J: TRBJ2-1; size: -; V: TRBV6-1; D: TRBD2
DNA: TGCGCCAGCAGCTCGTCGGGGGCCTTGAACACTGAAGCTTTCTTT; CDR3: CASSSSGALNTEAFF; J: TRBJ1-1; size: -; V: TRBV5-1; D: -
DNA: TGTGCCAGCAGTGAAGCGCGAAAGGGGATCTATGGCTACACCTTC; CDR3: CASSEARKGIYGYTF; J: TRBJ1-2; size: few; V: TRBV2; D: -
DNA: TGTGCCAGCAGCTTATTCGGGACAGGGTCCTCTGGGGCCAACGTCCTGACTTTC; CDR3: CASSLFGTGSSGANVLTF; J: TRBJ2-6; size: -; V: TRBV7-3; D: TRBD1
DNA: TGCAGCGTTTTTCCGAGCCTGAACACTGAAGCTTTCTTT; CDR3: CSVFPSLNTEAFF; J: TRBJ1-1; size: few; V: TRBV29-1; D: -
DNA: TGTGCCAGCAGCTTACGGGCAGGGGGAAACACTGAAGCTTTCTTT; CDR3: CASSLRAGGNTEAFF; J: TRBJ1-1; size: -; V: TRBV7-6; D: TRBD1
DNA: TGTGCCAGCAGCCAGACAGGGGGCGGCACTGAAGCTTTCTTT; CDR3: CASSQTGGGTEAFF; J: TRBJ1-1; size: -; V: TRBV3-1; D: TRBD1
DNA: TGCGCCAGCAGCCAAGGTGTGGGCCTAGGCGGGCCTTCCGAGGGAACAGATACGCAGTATTTT; CDR3: CASSQGVGLGGPSEGTDTQYF; J: TRBJ2-3; size: -; V: TRBV4-1; D: -
DNA: TGCGCCAGCAGCCAAGCCTGGGGTATAAACACTGAAGCTTTCTTT; CDR3: CASSQAWGINTEAFF; J: TRBJ1-1; size: many; V: TRBV4-1; D: -
DNA: TGTGCCAGTAGTACTTGGGGACAGGACTACTATGGCTACACCTTC; CDR3: CASSTWGQDYYGYTF; J: TRBJ1-2; size: -; V: TRBV19; D: TRBD1
DNA: TGTGCCAGCGGGGGACAGGGGGAGATCACTGAAGCTTTCTTT; CDR3: CASGGQGEITEAFF; J: TRBJ1-1; size: many; V: TRBV2; D: TRBD1
DNA: TGTGCCAGCAGTTTGGCAGTTCCCACCGGGGAGCTGTTTTTT; CDR3: CASSLAVPTGELFF; J: TRBJ2-2; size: few; V: TRBV12-3/TRBV12-4; D: -
DNA: TGTGCCAGCAGCTTTGGGCGGAGTAATTCACCCCTCCACTTT; CDR3: CASSFGRSNSPLHF; J: TRBJ1-6; size: -; V: TRBV5-6; D: -
DNA: TGTGCCAGCAGTTACTCATCGGAGGGCGGGTATGGCTACACCTTC; CDR3: CASSYSSEGGYGYTF; J: TRBJ1-2; size: -; V: TRBV6-6; D: -
DNA: TGTGCCAGCAGCTCCGGTACATACTCCACAGATACGCAGTATTTT; CDR3: CASSSGTYSTDTQYF; J: TRBJ2-3; size: few; V: TRBV7-2; D: -
DNA: TGCGCCAGCAGTGAGGGCAATGAGCAGTTCTTC; CDR3: CASSEGNEQFF; J: TRBJ2-1; size: few; V: TRBV10-2; D: -
DNA: TGTGCCAGCAGCCAAGGGACTAGCGGGGTCCAAGAGACCCAGTACTTC; CDR3: CASSQGTSGVQETQYF; J: TRBJ2-5; size: few; V: TRBV13; D: TRBD2
DNA: TGCGCCAGCAGTGAGTCGACTGCACCGCAAGCTTTCTTT; CDR3: CASSESTAPQAFF; J: TRBJ1-1; size: -; V: TRBV10-2; D: -
DNA: TGTGCCAGCAGCCAAGAGGGATTTCTAGCGGGGTCTGAGACCCAGTACTTC; CDR3: CASSQEGFLAGSETQYF; J: TRBJ2-5; size: -; V: TRBV3-1; D: TRBD2
DNA: TGCGCCAGCAGCCAACATGACCCGAGGTCCTATAATTCACCCCTCCACTTT; CDR3: CASSQHDPRSYNSPLHF; J: TRBJ1-6; size: -; V: TRBV4-1; D: -
DNA: TGTGCCAGCAGTACCCGGGAGAACTATGGCTACACCTTC; CDR3: CASSTRENYGYTF; J: TRBJ1-2; size: -; V: TRBV12-3/TRBV12-4; D: -
DNA: TGCAGCCTCGGGGGGAATAATGGCTACACCTTC; CDR3: CSLGGNNGYTF; J: TRBJ1-2; size: -; V: TRBV29-1; D: -
DNA: TGCGCCAGCAGCCAGGGACCTCATGAAAAGGAAGGCTACACCTTC; CDR3: CASSQGPHEKEGYTF; J: TRBJ1-2; size: -; V: TRBV4-1; D: -